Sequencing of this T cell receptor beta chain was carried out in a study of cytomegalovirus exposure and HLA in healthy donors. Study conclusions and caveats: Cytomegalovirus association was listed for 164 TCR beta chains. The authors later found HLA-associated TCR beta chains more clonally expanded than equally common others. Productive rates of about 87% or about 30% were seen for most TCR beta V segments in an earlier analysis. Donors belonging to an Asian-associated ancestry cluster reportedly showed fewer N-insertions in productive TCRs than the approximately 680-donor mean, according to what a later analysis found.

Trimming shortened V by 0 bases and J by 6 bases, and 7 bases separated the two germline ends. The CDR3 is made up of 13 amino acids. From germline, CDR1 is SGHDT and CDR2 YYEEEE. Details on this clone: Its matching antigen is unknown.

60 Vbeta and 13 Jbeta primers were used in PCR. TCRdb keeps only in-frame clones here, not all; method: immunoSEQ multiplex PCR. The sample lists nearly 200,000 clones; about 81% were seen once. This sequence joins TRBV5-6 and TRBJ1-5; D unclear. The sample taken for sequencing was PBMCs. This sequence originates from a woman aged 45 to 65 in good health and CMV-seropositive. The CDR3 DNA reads TGTGCCAGCAGCTTGGGGTCCGGTCAGCCCCAGCATTTT. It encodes CASSLGSGQPQHF.